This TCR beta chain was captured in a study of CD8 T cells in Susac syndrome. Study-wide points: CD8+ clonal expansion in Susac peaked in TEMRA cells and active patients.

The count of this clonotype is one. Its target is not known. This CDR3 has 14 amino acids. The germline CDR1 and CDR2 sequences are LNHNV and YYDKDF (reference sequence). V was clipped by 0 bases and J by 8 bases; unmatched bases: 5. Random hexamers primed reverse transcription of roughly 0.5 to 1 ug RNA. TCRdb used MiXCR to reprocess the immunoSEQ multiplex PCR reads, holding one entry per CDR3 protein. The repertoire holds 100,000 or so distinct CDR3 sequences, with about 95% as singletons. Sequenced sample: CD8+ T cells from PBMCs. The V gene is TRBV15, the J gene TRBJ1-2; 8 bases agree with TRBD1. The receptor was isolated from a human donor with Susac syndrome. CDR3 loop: CATSRDQGARGYTF. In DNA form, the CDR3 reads TGTGCCACCAGCAGAGATCAGGGGGCGCGGGGCTACACCTTC.